This T cell receptor beta chain emerged from a study of T cells in Graves' hyperthyroidism and ophthalmopathy. General study points: Patients with ophthalmopathy were separated from those with stable hyperthyroidism by a 13 V-J model.

Amplified regions were TCR beta CDR3 sequences from RNA transcripts. The HTBI primer set served for first-round RT-PCR of the TCR CDR3. TCRdb recomputed calls from the multiplex PCR reads with MiXCR, one row per CDR3 protein. The sample has fewer than 750,000 distinct CDR3 sequences, about 45% seen once. This clonotype was recorded at least ten times. What it binds is unknown. The study defined stable Graves' hyperthyroidism as no ophthalmopathy progression within 18 months. Diagnoses were made from clinical symptoms, serum measures (thyroxine and TRAb), thyroid ultrasound and orbital computed tomography. Germline lookup yields CDR1 DFQATT and CDR2 SNEGSKA (reference sequence). Trimming stripped 0 bases from V and 5 bases from J, with 13 bases between. The CDR3 extends over 15 amino acids.

The clonotype was recovered from a woman aged 18 to 35 with Graves' hyperthyroidism. What was sequenced was peripheral blood or thyroid tissue (not recorded which). V is TRBV20-1 and J is TRBJ1-4; no reliable D call. Here the CDR3 reads CSARDLPGGNEKLFF. CDR3 coding DNA: TGCAGTGCTAGAGATCTTCCGGGCGGGAATGAAAAACTGTTTTTT.